This T cell receptor beta chain was sequenced during a study of response to subunit inactivated influenza vaccine. This clonotype was picked up a small number of times. Trimming removed 0 bases from V and 7 bases from J; junction bases left unmatched: 4. Germline V gives CDR1 SGHRS, CDR2 YFSETQ. The CDR3 has 15 residues. TCRdb re-called the RT-PCR reads through MiXCR, storing one row per CDR3 protein. The profile covers about 240,000 distinct CDR3 sequences, with 12% appearing a single time and 7.8% taken by the ten largest. Here the sequenced sample was non-naive T cells sorted from PBMCs, taken around two weeks before vaccination. The sequence was obtained from a man between 50 and 59 years old who received an inactivated influenza vaccine. V is TRBV5-1 and J is TRBJ1-4; the match to TRBD1 covers 9 bases. The CDR3 sequence: CASSLDVTGGEKLFF. The DNA of the CDR3 is TGCGCCAGCAGCTTGGATGTGACAGGGGGTGAAAAACTGTTTTTT.